One and the same sample provided the 5 T cell receptor beta chains below, sequenced in a study of blood T cell repertoires in COVID-19. Sequenced by immunoSEQ multiplex PCR; TCRdb stores in-frame clones only, minus some. The table has 150,000 to 200,000 clones, roughly 80% seen once. Sequenced sample: PBMCs or T cells enriched from blood (not recorded which). The receptors here all came from a man aged 50 to 59 who had recovered from COVID-19.

The V call is TRBV5-1, the J call TRBJ2-1; 11 bases fit TRBD2. Trimming removed 7 bases from V and 5 bases from J; junction bases left unmatched: 8. From germline, CDR1 is SGHRS and CDR2 YFSETQ. The CDR3 consists of 15 residues. Here the CDR3 reads CASGLLAGVNNEQFF. CDR3 coding DNA: TGCGCCAGCGGCCTACTAGCGGGAGTAAACAATGAGCAGTTCTTC.

This rearrangement joins TRBV6-5 to TRBJ1-4, with a weak D call TRBD1 (5 bases). This CDR3 contains 15 residues. V was pared by 2 bases and J by 7 bases, with 14 bases between. The V gene's germline CDR1 is MNHEY and CDR2 SVGAGI. The CDR3: CASSYVSGGGEKLFF. For the CDR3, the DNA is TGTGCCAGCAGTTACGTATCGGGGGGAGGTGAAAAACTGTTTTTT.

The genes are TRBV24-1 and TRBJ2-3, with 9 bases matching TRBD1. Per the germline V gene, CDR1 is KGHDR and CDR2 is SFDVKD. V lost 7 bases and J lost 5; bases outside the gene matches: 6. The CDR3 has 14 amino acids. CDR3 in DNA: TGTGCCACCAGGGGGGACAGGGACATAGATACGCAGTATTTT. Translating it yields CATRGDRDIDTQYF.

In this sample, this clone turned up a few times. The DNA for the CDR3 is TGCGCCAGCAGCCCCTCCGGGGGAGGAAGCTCTGGAAACACCATATATTTT. Translated: CASSPSGGGSSGNTIYF. The V and J genes are TRBV4-1 and TRBJ1-3; D may be TRBD1 (5 bases). CDR1 and CDR2 (germline): MGHRA, YSYEKL. Trimming took off 4 bases at V and 0 bases at J, with 16 bases between the two ends. The length of the CDR3 is 17 residues.

This clone came up once. The gene calls are TRBV2 and TRBJ1-4, with TRBD1 identical over 12 bases. Germline loops: CDR1 SNHLY, CDR2 FYNNEI. V was clipped by 5 bases and J by 4 bases; unmatched bases: 5. The CDR3 runs to 16 residues. CDR3 in DNA: TGTGCCAGCAGTTCCGGGACAGGGGGCAGTAATGAAAAACTGTTTTTT. It translates to CASSSGTGGSNEKLFF.